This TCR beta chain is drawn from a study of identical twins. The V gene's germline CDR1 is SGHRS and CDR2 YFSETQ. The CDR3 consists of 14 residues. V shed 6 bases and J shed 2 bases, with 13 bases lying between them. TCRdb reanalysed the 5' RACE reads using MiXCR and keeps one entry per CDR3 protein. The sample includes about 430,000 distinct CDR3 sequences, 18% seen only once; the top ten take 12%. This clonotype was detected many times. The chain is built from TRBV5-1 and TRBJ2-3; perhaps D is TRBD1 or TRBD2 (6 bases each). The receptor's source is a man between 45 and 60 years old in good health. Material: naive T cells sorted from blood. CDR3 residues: CASTGGGPTDTQYF. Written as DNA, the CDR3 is TGCGCCAGCACCGGAGGGGGTCCCACAGATACGCAGTATTTT.